The next 4 T cell receptor beta chains were all read from a single sample in a study of sequential checkpoint blockade in melanoma. As for treatment: randomized to nivolumab then ipilimumab (arm A) or the reverse (arm B). The repertoire was sequenced with immunoSEQ multiplex PCR; TCRdb's copy has only in-frame clones and lacks some. The repertoire consists of more than 10,000 clones, with 25% to 30% occurring once and the leading ten covering 20% to 30%. The material was tumor tissue (inferred from file names), obtained from a patient given nivolumab and ipilimumab in sequence. The receptors derive from a human donor with melanoma.

This clone is medium-sized in the sample. The chain recombines TRBV11-3 with TRBJ2-7; D is unclear. This CDR3 contains 16 residues. V gave up 5 bases and J gave up 6 bases, with 23 bases separating them. The germline V gene has CDR1 SGHNT and CDR2 YENEEA. The CDR3 DNA follows: TGTGCCAGCAGCCTCCCCCGGCAGGTTGTGTTGGTCGAGCAGTACTTC. Amino acid sequence: CASSLPRQVVLVEQYF. Full variable domain (remainder filled in from reference TRBV11-3 and TRBJ2-7): EAGVVQSPRYKIIEKKQPVAFWCNPISGHNTLYWYLQNLGQGPELLIRYENEEAVDDSQLPKDRFSAERLKGVDSTLKIQPAELGDSAVYLCASSLPRQVVLVEQYFGPGTRLTVT.

This clone occurred a few times. The V gene is TRBV9, the J gene TRBJ1-2; 7 nucleotides line up with TRBD1. The CDR3 runs 16 residues. Losses at the gene ends were 3 bases for V and 1 base for J; bases not matched to a gene: 9. Germline CDR1 SGDLS, CDR2 YYNGEE. The CDR3 coding sequence is TGTGCCAGCAGCGGTGAAGGAGGGGGCGTTAACTATGGCTACACCTTC. Amino acid sequence: CASSGEGGGVNYGYTF. Drawing the rest from reference TRBV9 and TRBJ1-2, the complete variable domain is DSGVTQTPKHLITATGQRVTLRCSPRSGDLSVYWYQQSLDQGLQFLIQYYNGEERAKGNILERFSAQQFPDLHSELNLSSLELGDSALYFCASSGEGGGVNYGYTFGSGTRLTVV.

This clone has a handful of counts. The genes are TRBV23-1 and TRBJ2-3; D is unclear. TRBV23-1 is an ORF for which the function is uncertain. The germline V and J ends were trimmed by 6 bases and 5 bases, with 12 bases remaining between them. The CDR3 consists of 13 residues. DNA for the CDR3: TGCGCCAGCAGCTTCTCTGGGGAAGATACGCAGTATTTT. It encodes CASSFSGEDTQYF.

The V gene is TRBV7-6, the J gene TRBJ2-6; perhaps TRBD2 as D (5 bases). CDR3 length: 15 residues. CDR1 is SGHVS and CDR2 is FNYEAQ in the germline V gene. With 1 base removed from V and 3 bases from J, the gap between germline ends came to 7 bases. This CDR3 is CASSLGRDGANVLTF. In nucleotides, the CDR3 is TGTGCCAGCAGCTTAGGTCGGGATGGGGCCAACGTCCTGACTTTC.